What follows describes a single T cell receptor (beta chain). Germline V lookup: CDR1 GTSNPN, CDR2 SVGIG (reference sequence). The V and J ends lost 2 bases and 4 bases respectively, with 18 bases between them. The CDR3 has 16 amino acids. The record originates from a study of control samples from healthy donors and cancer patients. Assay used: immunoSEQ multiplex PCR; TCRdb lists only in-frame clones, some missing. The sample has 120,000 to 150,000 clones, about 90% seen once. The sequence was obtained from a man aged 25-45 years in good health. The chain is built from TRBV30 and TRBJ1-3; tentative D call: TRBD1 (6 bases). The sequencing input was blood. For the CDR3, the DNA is TGTGCCTGGAGTTTACGCTCGGGACATGGGGGAAACACCATATATTTT. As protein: CAWSLRSGHGGNTIYF.